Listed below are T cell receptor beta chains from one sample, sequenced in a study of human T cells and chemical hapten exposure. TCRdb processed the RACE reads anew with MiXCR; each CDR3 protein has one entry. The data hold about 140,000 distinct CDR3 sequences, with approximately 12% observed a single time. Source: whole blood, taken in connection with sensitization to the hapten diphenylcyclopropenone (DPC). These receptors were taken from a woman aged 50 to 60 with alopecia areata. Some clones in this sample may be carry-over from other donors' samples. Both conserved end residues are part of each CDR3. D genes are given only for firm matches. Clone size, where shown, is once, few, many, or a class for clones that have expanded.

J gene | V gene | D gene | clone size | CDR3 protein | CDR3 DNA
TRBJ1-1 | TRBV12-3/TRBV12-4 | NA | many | CASTSTGRGNTEAFF | TGTGCCAGCACCTCTACGGGCAGGGGGAACACTGAAGCTTTCTTT
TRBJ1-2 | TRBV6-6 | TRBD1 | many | CAGFDRGQGYTF | TGTGCCGGCTTCGACAGGGGGCAGGGCTACACCTTC
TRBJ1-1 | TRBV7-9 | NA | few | CASSPPDWVLETEAFF | TGTGCCAGCAGCCCGCCGGACTGGGTCCTGGAAACTGAAGCTTTCTTT
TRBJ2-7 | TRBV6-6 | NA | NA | CASTKDPKGTYEQYF | TGTGCCAGCACCAAGGACCCGAAAGGGACCTACGAGCAGTACTTC
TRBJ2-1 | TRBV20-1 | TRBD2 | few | CSARGGLARNEQFF | TGCAGTGCTAGGGGAGGACTAGCGAGGAATGAGCAGTTCTTC
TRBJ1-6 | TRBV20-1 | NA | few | CSASGASYNSPLHF | TGCAGTGCTTCAGGGGCGTCTTATAATTCACCCCTCCACTTT
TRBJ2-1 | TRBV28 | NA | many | CASKVLGGYNEQFF | TGTGCCAGCAAAGTCCTCGGAGGTTACAATGAGCAGTTCTTC
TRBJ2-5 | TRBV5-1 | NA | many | CASSLRGETQYF | TGCGCCAGCAGCTTGAGGGGGGAGACCCAGTACTTC
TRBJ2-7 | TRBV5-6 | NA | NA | CASSLRGYTYEQYF | TGTGCCAGCAGCTTACGCGGGTACACCTACGAGCAGTACTTC
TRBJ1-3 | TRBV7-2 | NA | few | CASSSGGYSGNTIYF | TGTGCCAGCAGCTCCGGCGGATACTCTGGAAACACCATATATTTT
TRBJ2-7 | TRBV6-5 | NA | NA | CASSYSTRVQEYF | TGTGCCAGCAGTTACTCGACCAGAGTCCAGGAGTACTTC
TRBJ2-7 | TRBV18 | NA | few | CASSPGPPEREQYF | TGTGCCAGCTCACCAGGTCCCCCGGAAAGGGAGCAGTACTTC
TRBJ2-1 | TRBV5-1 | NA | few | CASSLVVVNEQFF | TGCGCCAGCAGCTTGGTAGTTGTTAATGAGCAGTTCTTC
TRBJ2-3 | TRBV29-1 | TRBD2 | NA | CSVGLVDTQYF | TGCAGCGTGGGACTAGTGGATACGCAGTATTTT
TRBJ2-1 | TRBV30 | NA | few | CAWRGEDEQFF | TGTGCCTGGAGAGGAGAGGATGAGCAGTTCTTC
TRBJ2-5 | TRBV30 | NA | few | CAWSVGAMYQETQYF | TGTGCCTGGAGTGTGGGCGCCATGTACCAAGAGACCCAGTACTTC
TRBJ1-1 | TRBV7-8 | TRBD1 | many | CASSPRQGMNTEAFF | TGTGCCAGCAGCCCGAGACAGGGGATGAACACTGAAGCTTTCTTT
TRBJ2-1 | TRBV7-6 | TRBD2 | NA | CASSFSGRTDEQFF | TGTGCCAGCAGCTTCAGCGGGAGAACGGATGAGCAGTTCTTC
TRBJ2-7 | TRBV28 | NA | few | CASSLRQIPYEQYF | TGTGCCAGCAGTTTAAGACAAATTCCCTACGAGCAGTACTTC
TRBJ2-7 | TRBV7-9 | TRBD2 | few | CASSLGTGGLSYEQYF | TGTGCCAGCAGCTTAGGTACGGGAGGGCTTTCCTACGAGCAGTACTTC
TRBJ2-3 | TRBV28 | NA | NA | CASFADGRTDTQYF | TGTGCCAGCTTCGCGGACGGTCGCACAGATACGCAGTATTTT
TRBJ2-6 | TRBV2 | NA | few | CASSVGRPSGANVLTF | TGTGCCAGCAGTGTTGGGCGCCCCTCTGGGGCCAACGTCCTGACTTTC
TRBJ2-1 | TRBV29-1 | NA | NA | CSVAQSSYNEQFF | TGCAGCGTTGCCCAGAGCTCCTACAATGAGCAGTTCTTC
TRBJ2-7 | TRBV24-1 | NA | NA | CATSGGPGTVPYEQYF | TGTGCCACCAGTGGTGGCCCTGGGACGGTCCCCTACGAGCAGTACTTC
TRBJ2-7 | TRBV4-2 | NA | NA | CASSQGDTYEQYF | TGTGCCAGCAGCCAGGGTGACACGTACGAGCAGTACTTC
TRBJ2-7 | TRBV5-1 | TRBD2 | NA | CASSFLAASYEQYF | TGCGCCAGCAGCTTCCTAGCGGCCTCCTACGAGCAGTACTTC
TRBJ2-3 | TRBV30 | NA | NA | CAWRPGFATDTQYF | TGTGCCTGGAGGCCGGGATTTGCCACAGATACGCAGTATTTT
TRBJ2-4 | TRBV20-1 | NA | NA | CSAPNQGMGNIQYF | TGCAGTGCACCAAATCAGGGGATGGGGAACATTCAGTACTTC
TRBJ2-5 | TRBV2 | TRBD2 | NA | CASSVLLAGKETQYF | TGTGCCAGCAGTGTTTTACTAGCGGGAAAAGAGACCCAGTACTTC